These 20 T cell receptor beta chains were sequenced from one sample in a study of blood T cell repertoires in COVID-19. Sequencing was performed with immunoSEQ multiplex PCR; in TCRdb, only in-frame clones are kept and a portion is missing. This table has some 74,000 clones, more than 75% appearing once. Material: peripheral blood. The receptors here all came from a man aged 50 to 60 with active COVID-19.

J is TRBJ1-1 and V is TRBV11-2, with 8 bases aligning to TRBD1. The CDR3 totals 15 residues. V gave up 6 bases and J gave up 0 bases; unmatched junction bases: 6. Germline CDR1 is SGHAT and CDR2 is FQNNGV. CDR3: CASRDGQGMNTEAFF. The CDR3 DNA follows: TGTGCCAGCAGGGACGGACAGGGAATGAACACTGAAGCTTTCTTT.

The V gene is TRBV19, the J gene TRBJ2-1; 11 nucleotides agree with TRBD2. V lost 5 bases to trimming and J lost 8 bases; unmatched junction nucleotides: 5. CDR3 size: 14 residues. Germline-derived CDR1 and CDR2 are LNHDA and SQIVND (reference sequence). In DNA form, the CDR3 reads TGTGCCAGTAGTCTTAGCGGGGGGGCGCATGAGCAGTTCTTC. As protein: CASSLSGGAHEQFF.

J is TRBJ1-2 and V is TRBV7-2; D is perhaps TRBD1 (6 bases). The germline gives CDR1 SGHTA, CDR2 FQGNSA. The CDR3 is 15 residues long. V lost 5 bases to trimming and J lost 0 bases, with 13 bases between them. In nucleotides, the CDR3 is TGTGCCAGCAGCCGCAGCAGGACAGCTAACTATGGCTACACCTTC. Protein: CASSRSRTANYGYTF.

V gene TRBV5-8 combines with J gene TRBJ2-1; D call uncertain. Germline assignment: CDR1 SGHTS and CDR2 YDEGEE. This CDR3 spans 17 amino acids. V was clipped by 4 bases and J by 0 bases, with 17 bases between them. CDR3 in DNA: TGTGCCAGCAGCCAATACCGACTGTCGAGCTCCTACAATGAGCAGTTCTTC. Translating it yields CASSQYRLSSSYNEQFF.

V usage is TRBV5-3 and J usage is TRBJ2-7, with D uncertain. TRBV5-3 carries the ORF label, with uncertain function. V gave up 4 bases and J gave up 6 bases, with 20 bases separating them. This CDR3 contains 15 residues. CDR3 DNA: TGTGCCAGAAGCCAATTCTACGGCCCCGGGTTCGAGCAGTACTTC. It translates to CARSQFYGPGFEQYF.

The chain combines TRBV6-2 or TRBV6-3 with TRBJ2-2; D call uncertain. With 3 bases removed from V and 6 bases from J, the gap between germline ends came to 14 bases. Germline V lookup: CDR1 MNHEY, CDR2 SVGEGT. The CDR3 runs to 15 residues. In nucleotides, the CDR3 is TGTGCCAGCAGTTATGAGATAATGGTTGCCGGGGAGCTGTTTTTT. Encoded protein: CASSYEIMVAGELFF.

This chain links TRBV4-3 with TRBJ2-2, with a possible D match to TRBD2 (5 bases). Germline-derived CDR1 and CDR2 are LGHNA and YSLEER. Trimming removed 2 bases at V and 5 bases at J, with 12 bases between. The length of the CDR3 is 15 residues. The DNA for the CDR3 is TGCGCCAGCAGCCAACAGTTCTCGGGGACCGGGGAGCTGTTTTTT. Protein sequence: CASSQQFSGTGELFF.

This chain links TRBV19 with TRBJ2-1; tentative D call: TRBD1 (6 bases). Germline V gene lookup returns CDR1 LNHDA and CDR2 SQIVND (reference sequence). The CDR3 runs to 16 residues. The V end lost 7 bases, the J end lost 5 bases, and 21 bases lay between the germline ends. The CDR3 protein is CASTPFYTGPNNEQFF. The CDR3 nucleotides are TGTGCCAGTACCCCGTTCTATACAGGGCCTAACAATGAGCAGTTCTTC.

This sequence joins TRBV11-2 and TRBJ1-1; 8 positions agree with TRBD1. The CDR3 has 15 amino acids. Per the germline V gene, CDR1 is SGHAT and CDR2 is FQNNGV. With 3 bases clipped from V and 4 bases from J, the junction kept 7 bases outside the gene matches. CDR3 loop: CASSFTGGGGTEAFF. In DNA, the CDR3 is TGTGCCAGCAGCTTTACAGGGGGTGGGGGCACTGAAGCTTTCTTT.

A single count supports this clone. A junction boundary mismatches the germline segment, possibly from a read error. The V call is TRBV5-6, the J call TRBJ2-7; weak D call: TRBD1 (7 bases). The germline CDR1 and CDR2 sequences are SGHDT and YYEEEE. This CDR3 has 13 amino acids. CDR3 in DNA: TGTGCCAGCAGCTTGGGGAGGGATGGAGGGGGCGACTTC. Amino acid sequence: CASSLGRDGGGDF. The complete variable domain, with remaining parts taken from reference TRBV5-6 and TRBJ2-7, reads DAGVTQSPTHLIKTRGQQVTLRCSPKSGHDTVSWYQQALGQGPQFIFQYYEEEERQRGNFPDRFSGHQFPNYSSELNVNALLLGDSALYLCASSLGRDGGGDFGPGTRLTVT.

The rearrangement joins TRBV9 to TRBJ2-3; maybe TRBD2 (6 bases). Germline assignment: CDR1 SGDLS and CDR2 YYNGEE. This CDR3 is built from 16 residues. The ends were cut back, 3 bases at V and 0 bases at J, with 14 bases in the middle. The CDR3 DNA reads as TGTGCCAGCAGCGGAGGGCTAGCGACTAGCACAGATACGCAGTATTTT. It yields the protein CASSGGLATSTDTQYF.

J is TRBJ1-2 and V is TRBV30; D is undetermined. Trimming pared 4 bases from V and 7 bases from J, leaving 16 bases between. The CDR3 covers 13 residues. Looked up from germline, CDR1 is GTSNPN and CDR2 is SVGIG (reference sequence). CDR3 bases: TGTGCCTGGAACCGAATGGAAACGGGTGGCTACACCTTC. It translates to CAWNRMETGGYTF.

The V and J genes are TRBV7-9 and TRBJ1-4, with D possibly matching TRBD1 (6 bases). Germline V gives CDR1 SEHNR, CDR2 FQNEAQ (reference sequence). The CDR3 consists of 15 residues. Trimming removed 5 bases from V and 5 bases from J, with 15 bases in between. CDR3 in DNA: TGTGCCAGCAGCCAAGGACAGTTAACAAATGAAAAACTGTTTTTT. Translation gives CASSQGQLTNEKLFF.

This chain uses TRBV7-3 with TRBJ2-1; 7 nucleotides match TRBD2. Germline V gene lookup returns CDR1 SGHTA and CDR2 FQGTGA. The CDR3 runs to 16 residues. V shed 4 bases, J shed 2 bases, and the junction held 8 bases outside the gene matches. CDR3 amino acids: CASSSRTSSTYNEQFF. The DNA for the CDR3 is TGTGCCAGCAGCTCCAGGACTAGTTCGACCTACAATGAGCAGTTCTTC.

A single count supports this clone. This rearrangement joins TRBV27 to TRBJ1-3; TRBD1 is a possible D gene (6 bases). Germline values: CDR1 MNHEY, CDR2 SMNVEV (reference sequence). The CDR3 is made up of 17 amino acids. Between the trimmed V and J ends, which lost 2 bases and 0 bases, there was a span of 14 bases. The DNA for the CDR3 is TGTGCCAGCAGTTTAATCCGGACAGCTTTCTCTGGAAACACCATATATTTT. Protein sequence: CASSLIRTAFSGNTIYF.

The chain has TRBV5-1 and TRBJ2-1, with D hard to call. CDR1 is SGHRS, CDR2 YFSETQ, per germline. The CDR3 is 14 amino acids. V lost 4 bases and J 4 bases, leaving 12 bases between the germline ends. The CDR3 DNA follows: TGCGCCAGCAGCCCGAAAGCCGTTTACAATGAGCAGTTCTTC. Protein: CASSPKAVYNEQFF.

V is TRBV30 and J is TRBJ1-2; no clear D. Germline CDR1 reads GTSNPN; CDR2 reads SVGIG (reference sequence). The CDR3 consists of 13 residues. The ends were cut back, 0 bases at V and 2 bases at J, with 7 bases in the middle. The CDR3 nucleotides read TGTGCCTGGAGTGTACGAGGGAACTATGGCTACACCTTC. It is translated as CAWSVRGNYGYTF.

The chain employs TRBV9 and TRBJ1-4; 8 nucleotides agree with TRBD1. Losses at the gene ends were 6 bases for V and 3 bases for J; bases not matched to a gene: 7. CDR1 and CDR2 from the germline V gene are SGDLS and YYNGEE. CDR3 length: 15 amino acids. In DNA form, the CDR3 reads TGTGCCAGCAACCAGGGGGCGAATTCTAATGAAAAACTGTTTTTT. Encoded protein: CASNQGANSNEKLFF.

The chain's CDR3 is CASSPSRQVNIQYF. The CDR3 DNA is TGTGCCAGTAGTCCTTCCCGACAGGTAAACATTCAGTACTTC. This chain joins TRBV19 and TRBJ2-4, with TRBD1 as a possible D gene (6 bases). CDR1 is LNHDA, CDR2 SQIVND, per germline (reference sequence). This CDR3 contains 14 residues. V gave up 5 bases and J gave up 6 bases, with 14 bases separating them.

The genes are TRBV5-1 and TRBJ2-5; D is perhaps TRBD1 (5 bases). Trimming stripped 0 bases from V and 2 bases from J, with 17 bases between. The CDR3 consists of 17 residues. CDR1 SGHRS and CDR2 YFSETQ come from the germline V gene. The CDR3, as DNA: TGCGCCAGCAGCTTGGGCCCACTCCAGGGCGGACAAGAGACCCAGTACTTC. Translation: CASSLGPLQGGQETQYF.